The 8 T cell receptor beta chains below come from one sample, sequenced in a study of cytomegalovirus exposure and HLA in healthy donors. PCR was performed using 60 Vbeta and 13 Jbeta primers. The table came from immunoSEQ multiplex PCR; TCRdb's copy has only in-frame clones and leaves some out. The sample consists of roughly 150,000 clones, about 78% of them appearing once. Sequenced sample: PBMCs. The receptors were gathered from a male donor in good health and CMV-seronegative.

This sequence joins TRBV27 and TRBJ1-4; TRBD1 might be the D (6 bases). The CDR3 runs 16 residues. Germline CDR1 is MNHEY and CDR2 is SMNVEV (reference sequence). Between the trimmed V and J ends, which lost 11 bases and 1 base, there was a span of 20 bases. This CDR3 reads CAPKTGRMVTNEKLFF. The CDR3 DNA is TGTGCCCCTAAGACAGGTCGGATGGTAACTAATGAAAAACTGTTTTTT.

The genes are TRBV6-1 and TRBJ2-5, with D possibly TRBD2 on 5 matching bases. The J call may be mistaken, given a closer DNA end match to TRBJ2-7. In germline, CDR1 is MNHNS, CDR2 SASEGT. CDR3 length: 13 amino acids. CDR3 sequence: CASIPRGSYEQYF. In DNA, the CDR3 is TGTGCCAGCATCCCACGGGGATCTTACGAGCAGTACTTC.

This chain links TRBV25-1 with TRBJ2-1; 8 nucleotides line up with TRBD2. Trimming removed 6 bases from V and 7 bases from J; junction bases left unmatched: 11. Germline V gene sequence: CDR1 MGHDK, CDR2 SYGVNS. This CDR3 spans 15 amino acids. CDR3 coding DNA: TGTGCCAGCAGCCCGAGCGGGAGCCTCGGGAATGAGCAGTTCTTC. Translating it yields CASSPSGSLGNEQFF.

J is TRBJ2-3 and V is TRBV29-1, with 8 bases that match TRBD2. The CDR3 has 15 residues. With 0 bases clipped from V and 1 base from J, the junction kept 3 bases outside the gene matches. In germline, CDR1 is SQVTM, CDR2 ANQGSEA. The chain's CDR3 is CSVEDQTSGTDTQYF. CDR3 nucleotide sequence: TGCAGCGTTGAAGATCAGACTAGCGGCACAGATACGCAGTATTTT.

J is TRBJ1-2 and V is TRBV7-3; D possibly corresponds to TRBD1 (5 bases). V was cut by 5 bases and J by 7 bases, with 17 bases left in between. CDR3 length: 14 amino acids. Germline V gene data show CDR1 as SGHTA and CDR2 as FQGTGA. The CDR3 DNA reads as TGTGCCAGCAGCCCCTCTGGGGCAGGCGGTGGCTACACCTTC. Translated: CASSPSGAGGGYTF.

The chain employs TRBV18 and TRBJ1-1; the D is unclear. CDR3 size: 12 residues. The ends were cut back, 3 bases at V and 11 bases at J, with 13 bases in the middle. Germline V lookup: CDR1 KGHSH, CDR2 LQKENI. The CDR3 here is CASSPREGEAFF. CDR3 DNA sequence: TGTGCCAGCTCACCCCGGGAGGGAGAGGCTTTCTTT.

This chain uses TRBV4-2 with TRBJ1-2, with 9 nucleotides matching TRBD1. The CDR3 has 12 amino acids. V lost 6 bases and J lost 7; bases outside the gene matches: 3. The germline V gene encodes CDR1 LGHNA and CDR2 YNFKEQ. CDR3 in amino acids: CASRRQGGGYTF. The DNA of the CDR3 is TGTGCCAGCAGGCGACAGGGGGGTGGCTACACCTTC.

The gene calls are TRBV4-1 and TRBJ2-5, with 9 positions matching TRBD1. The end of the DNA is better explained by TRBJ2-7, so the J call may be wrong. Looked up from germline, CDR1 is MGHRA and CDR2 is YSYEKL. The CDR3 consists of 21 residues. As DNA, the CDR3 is TGCGCCAGCAGCCAAGGGGGTGTAGGACAGGGGAGTGTTGGAGGGGTTTACGAGCAGTACTTC. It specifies CASSQGGVGQGSVGGVYEQYF.